The count of the clone carrying this T cell receptor (beta chain) is one. Authors' data handling: For nucleated cells, counts were estimated from reference gene primer amplification. TCRdb's copy holds only in-frame clones and misses some; the assay was immunoSEQ multiplex PCR. V and J calls and clone size are those listed in that table; D and trimming were worked out from the DNA. The repertoire holds 280,000 or so clones, about 85% seen once, with about 2.3% in the top ten. The sample comes from a study of blood T cell repertoires in COVID-19. On the study more broadly: PBMCs, B-cell-depleted T cells, or T cells were the source of the cDNA or gDNA that made up the material.

In terms of age and location, participants ranged from roughly 18 to 100 years and lived in approximately 24 US areas. The study assigned cohorts using participant-reported clinical history. J lost 3 bases, V lost 4 bases, and 4 bases had no gene match. Germline V gives CDR1 SGHKS, CDR2 YYEKEE (reference sequence). CDR3 length: 13 residues. This chain joins TRBV5-5 and TRBJ2-7; 7 nucleotides agree with TRBD1. The sample taken for sequencing was PBMCs or T cells enriched from blood (not recorded which). The receptor was isolated from a woman aged 45-65 years who had recovered from COVID-19. The DNA for the CDR3 is TGTGCCAGCAGCAAGGGACAGAACTACGAGCAGTACTTC. It translates to CASSKGQNYEQYF.